This TCR beta chain was captured by sequencing in a study of cytomegalovirus exposure and HLA in healthy donors. Study results and limitations: A later analysis associated 15,000 to 20,000 TCR beta sequences with HLA alleles at a 0.05 false discovery rate.

PCR involved 60 Vbeta and 13 Jbeta primers. TCRdb's table, derived via immunoSEQ multiplex PCR, lists solely in-frame clones and lacks some. The sample records approximately 110,000 clones, approximately 83% being singletons. Remarks on this clone: What it binds is not known.

V shed 4 bases and J shed 5 bases, with 18 bases lying between them. The CDR3 totals 15 residues. Germline values: CDR1 SGHKS, CDR2 YYEKEE (reference sequence). The chain combines TRBV5-5 with TRBJ1-1, with TRBD1 as a possible D gene (6 bases). The receptor's source is a woman younger than 35 in good health and CMV-seronegative. Source material: PBMCs. This CDR3 reads CASSHQPTGRTEAFF. CDR3 bases: TGTGCCAGCAGCCACCAACCTACAGGGCGTACTGAAGCTTTCTTT.